The next 27 T cell receptor beta chains were all read from a single sample in a study of regulatory T cells in long-lasting Graves disease. The authors built TCR beta libraries using iRepertoire HTBI primers and Arm-PCR of CDR3 regions. In TCRdb, the multiplex PCR reads were re-called with MiXCR into one record per CDR3 protein. This table holds about 470,000 distinct CDR3 sequences, roughly 21% found once. Time point in this sample: persistent/refractory GD, antithyroid drugs over 5 years with positive TRAb. Scientists built the TCR library using RNA that was extracted from PBMCs. This sample comprised peripheral blood mononuclear cells (PBMCs), obtained when the disease was refractory, from a patient treated with antithyroid drugs. These receptors were taken from a female donor with Graves disease.

The chain couples TRBV6-1 to TRBJ2-7, with 10 positions matching TRBD1. This CDR3 contains 14 residues. J lost 3 bases, V lost 8 bases, and 7 bases had no gene match. Germline assignment: CDR1 MNHNS and CDR2 SASEGT. The CDR3 DNA reads TGTGCCAGCTCCGAACGGACAGGGGGCTACGAGCAGTACTTC. Amino acids: CASSERTGGYEQYF.

Worth noting for this clonotype: Just one base apart from a much larger clone, this may be a read error. The chain is built from TRBV27 and TRBJ2-5, with D tentatively TRBD1 (6 bases). The CDR3 sequence is 13 residues long. V dropped 8 bases and J dropped 5 bases, with 15 bases sitting between them. Looked up from germline, CDR1 is MNHEY and CDR2 is SMNVEV (reference sequence). The CDR3: CASGPEQGETQYF. The CDR3 DNA sequence: TGTGCCAGCGGTCCAGAGCAGGGGGAGACCCAGTACTTC.

This chain links TRBV19 with TRBJ1-3; D is unresolved. With 3 bases removed from V and 0 bases from J, the gap between germline ends came to 6 bases. The CDR3 runs to 14 residues. Germline V gene data show CDR1 as LNHDA and CDR2 as SQIVND (reference sequence). The CDR3 DNA reads TGTGCCAGTAGTATCCAGAGCTCTGGAAACACCATATATTTT. Encoded protein: CASSIQSSGNTIYF.

This clonotype was counted ten times or more. The V gene is TRBV5-5, the J gene TRBJ1-4; a possible D gene is TRBD1 (5 bases). The CDR3 spans 15 residues. V gave up 4 bases and J gave up 4 bases, with 14 bases separating them. The germline V gene has CDR1 SGHKS and CDR2 YYEKEE (reference sequence). The CDR3 DNA reads as TGTGCCAGCAGCGCCTCAGGGCCGGGTAATGAAAAACTGTTTTTT. Protein: CASSASGPGNEKLFF. The full variable domain, its missing parts supplied by reference TRBV5-5 and TRBJ1-4, is DAGVTQSPTHLIKTRGQQVTLRCSPISGHKSVSWYQQVLGQGPQFIFQYYEKEERGRGNFPDRFSARQFPNYSSELNVNALLLGDSALYLCASSASGPGNEKLFFGSGTQLSVL.

This clonotype was seen repeatedly, ten times or more. J is TRBJ2-5 and V is TRBV4-2; D may be TRBD2 (6 bases). Germline values: CDR1 LGHNA, CDR2 YNFKEQ. This CDR3 region has 17 residues. Trimming removed 1 base at V and 2 bases at J, with 17 bases between. The CDR3 DNA follows: TGTGCCAGCAGCCAAGCCCTCGGGGCGGGGAGTCAAGAGACCCAGTACTTC. Translated, it gives CASSQALGAGSQETQYF.

This clonotype appeared many times. The chain couples TRBV11-2 to TRBJ1-2; D remains ambiguous. V lost 5 bases, J lost 4 bases, and 11 bases lay in between. Germline CDR1 reads SGHAT; CDR2 reads FQNNGV. There are 13 residues in the CDR3. CDR3 residues: CASSLETPYGYTF. Written as DNA, the CDR3 is TGTGCCAGCAGCCTCGAGACACCCTATGGCTACACCTTC.

This clonotype came up a few times. In nucleotides, the CDR3 is TGTGCCTGGGGCCGAACGCCGGATGGCTACACCTTC. Protein product: CAWGRTPDGYTF. The gene calls are TRBV30 and TRBJ1-2; D call uncertain. The CDR3 sequence is 12 residues long. Germline CDR1 reads GTSNPN; CDR2 reads SVGIG (reference sequence). Trimming stripped 5 bases from V and 6 bases from J, with 13 bases between.

This clonotype has at least ten counts. The chain has TRBV7-2 and TRBJ1-1; weak D call: TRBD1 (5 bases). Germline V lookup: CDR1 SGHTA, CDR2 FQGNSA. The CDR3 totals 16 residues. Trimming shortened V by 1 base and J by 4 bases, and 16 bases separated the two germline ends. Here the CDR3 reads CASSLVSGMRGTEAFF. CDR3 DNA: TGTGCCAGCAGCTTAGTTTCAGGGATGAGGGGCACTGAAGCTTTCTTT.

The chain has TRBV7-9 and TRBJ1-6, with D maybe TRBD1 (6 bases). CDR3 length equals 14 residues. V lost 5 bases and J lost 8, with 13 bases in between. Germline CDR1 is SEHNR and CDR2 is FQNEAQ (reference sequence). As DNA, the CDR3 is TGTGCCAGCAGCACACAGGGAATTGATTCACCCCTCCACTTT. Protein sequence: CASSTQGIDSPLHF.

Points on this clonotype: A read error is the likely source, as a far larger clone sits one nucleotide away. This chain connects TRBV6-2 or TRBV6-3 to TRBJ1-1; the D gene is possibly TRBD1 (5 bases). This CDR3 region has 14 residues. The germline V gene has CDR1 MNHEY and CDR2 SVGEGT. The CDR3 region has the DNA TGTGCCAGCAGCCGGGGCGGCATGAACGCTGAAGCTTTCTTT. This gives the protein CASSRGGMNAEAFF.

There are many counts of this clonotype. The chain links TRBV20-1 to TRBJ1-4; D is unresolved. The V and J ends lost 2 bases and 6 bases respectively, with 10 bases between them. The germline V gene encodes CDR1 DFQATT and CDR2 SNEGSKA (reference sequence). The CDR3 totals 13 residues. The CDR3 DNA sequence: TGCAGTGCTAGAATGAACCGACATGAAAAACTGTTTTTT. Amino acids: CSARMNRHEKLFF.

Many counts were recorded for this clonotype. The chain uses TRBV10-3 and TRBJ2-7; 7 bases are shared with TRBD1. CDR1 and CDR2 (germline): ENHRY, SYGVKD. J lost 1 base, V lost 3 bases, and 6 bases had no gene match. The CDR3 loop spans 15 amino acids. The CDR3 protein is CAISDAGTASYEQYF. CDR3 in DNA: TGTGCCATCAGTGACGCCGGGACAGCATCCTACGAGCAGTACTTC.

This clonotype was recorded only once. The germline gene is not matched at one end of the junction; a read error may be the cause. The chain recombines TRBV19 with TRBJ2-5; D ambiguous. The CDR3 has 13 residues. Germline V gives CDR1 LNHDA, CDR2 SQIVND (reference sequence). The CDR3 spells CASSVEITETQYF. CDR3 DNA sequence: TGTGCCAGTAGTGTAGAAATTACCGAGACCCAGTACTTC.

About this clonotype itself: This clone may be a read error of a much larger clone one base away. The rearrangement joins TRBV6-1 to TRBJ1-2; 8 positions match TRBD1. The CDR3 extends over 15 amino acids. The germline V gene has CDR1 MNHNS and CDR2 SASEGT. The J segment lost 4 bases and the V segment lost 4 bases, leaving 8 bases of the junction unmatched. The CDR3 region is CASSGEGTGLYGYTF. CDR3 bases: TGTGCCAGCAGTGGAGAGGGGACAGGACTCTATGGCTACACCTTC.

The V call is TRBV3-1, the J call TRBJ2-5; unclear D gene. This CDR3 region has 13 residues. CDR1 and CDR2 (germline): LGHDT, YNNKEL (reference sequence). Trimming took off 4 bases at V and 2 bases at J, with 8 bases between the two ends. The CDR3 DNA reads as TGTGCCAGCAGCCCGGTGGCGCAAGAGACCCAGTACTTC. Translating gives CASSPVAQETQYF.

The chain has TRBV9 and TRBJ2-7, with TRBD2 as a possible D gene (5 bases). This CDR3 region has 16 residues. V gave up 0 bases and J gave up 2 bases, with 15 bases separating them. Germline loops: CDR1 SGDLS, CDR2 YYNGEE. This chain's CDR3 is CASSVGDYATAYEQYF. CDR3 sequence (DNA): TGTGCCAGCAGCGTAGGAGACTACGCCACGGCCTACGAGCAGTACTTC.

There are many counts of this clonotype. The chain joins TRBV11-2 to TRBJ1-4; 9 bases are a match to TRBD1. Trimming took 6 bases from V and 5 from J; bases not matched to a gene: 13. This CDR3 has 17 amino acids. Looked up from germline, CDR1 is SGHAT and CDR2 is FQNNGV. The DNA for the CDR3 is TGTGCCAGCAGGGGACAGGGAGACTTTGGGACGAATGAAAAACTGTTTTTT. This translates into CASRGQGDFGTNEKLFF.

J is TRBJ2-1 and V is TRBV28; 13 bases are shared with TRBD2. Germline V lookup: CDR1 MDHEN, CDR2 SYDVKM. The CDR3 runs to 18 residues. J gave up 7 bases and V 3 bases, and 12 bases lay outside the gene matches. The CDR3 DNA is TGTGCCAGCAGTTTTTTAAGGACTAGCGGGAGTCTAGGGAATGAGCAGTTCTTC. Its protein product is CASSFLRTSGSLGNEQFF.

This clonotype has at least ten counts. V gene TRBV20-1 combines with J gene TRBJ1-1; possibly TRBD1 for D (6 bases). The length of the CDR3 is 13 residues. Germline CDR1 DFQATT, CDR2 SNEGSKA (reference sequence). V lost 4 bases and J 4 bases, leaving 13 bases between the germline ends. This chain's CDR3 is CSAIERGATEAFF. The CDR3 nucleotides are TGCAGTGCTATAGAGCGGGGGGCCACTGAAGCTTTCTTT.

This clonotype was recorded only once. A read error is possible here, since a much larger clone lies one base away. This chain uses TRBV12-3 or TRBV12-4 with TRBJ2-7; maybe TRBD2 (6 bases). Trimming took off 0 bases at V and 0 bases at J, with 24 bases between the two ends. The CDR3 sequence is 20 residues long. In DNA, the CDR3 is TGTGCCAGCAGTTTAGCGCCAAGGAGGGGCGGTCGAGGGCTCTCCTACGAGCAGTACTTC. Encoded protein: CASSLAPRRGGRGLSYEQYF.

V is TRBV11-2 and J is TRBJ2-1; 10 bases are a match to TRBD1. CDR1 and CDR2 (germline): SGHAT, FQNNGV. Trimming removed 5 bases from V and 2 bases from J; junction bases left unmatched: 9. The CDR3 is 17 residues long. CDR3 residues: CASSDPGQGLTYNEQFF. CDR3 sequence (DNA): TGTGCCAGCAGCGATCCGGGACAGGGGCTCACCTACAATGAGCAGTTCTTC.

This clonotype was seen at least ten times. This chain connects TRBV14 to TRBJ2-7; D is tentatively TRBD1 or TRBD2 (6 bases each). The CDR3 covers 15 residues. The ends were cut back, 3 bases at V and 2 bases at J, with 14 bases in the middle. CDR1 is SGHDN and CDR2 is FVKESK in the germline V gene. For the CDR3, the DNA is TGTGCCAGCAGCCATGGTAACAGGGAGGCCTACGAGCAGTACTTC. This translates into CASSHGNREAYEQYF.

The V call is TRBV29-1, the J call TRBJ1-2, with D tentatively TRBD1 (5 bases). This CDR3 contains 12 residues. Germline CDR1 is SQVTM and CDR2 is ANQGSEA. Trimming left V 3 bases short and J 5 bases short, with 10 bases between. CDR3 DNA sequence: TGCAGCGTTGAGGGGCCTCTATATGGCTACACCTTC. Amino acids: CSVEGPLYGYTF.

This clonotype has a handful of counts. The chain recombines TRBV18 with TRBJ2-4, with unresolved D. This CDR3 contains 12 residues. Trimming took off 8 bases at V and 6 bases at J, with 11 bases between the two ends. CDR1 and CDR2 from the germline V gene are KGHSH and LQKENI. The CDR3 nucleotides read TGTGCCAGCCTGGCCGTCGGAAACATTCAGTACTTC. Protein: CASLAVGNIQYF. The variable domain in full, completed from reference TRBV18 and TRBJ2-4, reads NAGVMQNPRHLVRRRGQEARLRCSPMKGHSHVYWYRQLPEEGLKFMVYLQKENIIDESGMPKERFSAEFPKEGPSILRIQQVVRGDSAAYFCASLAVGNIQYFGAGTRLSVL.

This chain links TRBV6-1 with TRBJ2-5; D gene uncertain. The CDR3 spans 14 residues. V was cut by 5 bases and J by 7 bases, with 17 bases left in between. Germline CDR1 and CDR2: MNHNS and SASEGT. The CDR3: CASSPNDWFGTQYF. The CDR3 DNA follows: TGTGCCAGCAGTCCAAATGACTGGTTCGGGACCCAGTACTTC.

This chain joins TRBV7-9 and TRBJ2-7, with D maybe TRBD1 (5 bases). Trimming removed 1 base from V and 4 bases from J, with 14 bases in between. Germline V gene sequence: CDR1 SEHNR, CDR2 FQNEAQ (reference sequence). The CDR3 contains 15 residues. CDR3 sequence: CASSLGRVDLYEQYF. In DNA, the CDR3 is TGTGCCAGCAGCTTAGGCAGGGTGGACCTTTACGAGCAGTACTTC.

J is TRBJ2-3 and V is TRBV12-3 or TRBV12-4; TRBD2 is a possible D gene (7 bases). This CDR3 region has 17 residues. V was clipped by 5 bases and J by 0 bases, with 18 bases between them. The CDR3 loop reads CASSDAEGGASTDTQYF. CDR3 nucleotides: TGTGCCAGCAGTGACGCCGAGGGGGGGGCAAGCACAGATACGCAGTATTTT.